These T cell receptor beta chains were read from a single sample in a study of cytomegalovirus exposure and HLA in healthy donors. Profiling relied on immunoSEQ multiplex PCR, and the TCRdb table lists in-frame clones only, not all of them. This sample has under 90,000 clones; about four fifths occur once, and the top ten carry roughly 3.5%. The specimen was PBMCs. The receptors originated from a middle-aged man in good health and CMV-seronegative. CDR3s include the opening cysteine and the closing phenylalanine or tryptophan. The D gene is left open where the match is weak. Not every row has a clone size; where given, it reads once, few, many or a size class.

clone size	V gene	J gene	D gene	CDR3 protein	CDR3 DNA
-	TRBV29-1	TRBJ1-2	-	CSVVTNSGYTF	TGCAGCGTTGTAACCAATAGCGGCTACACCTTC
-	TRBV5-1	TRBJ1-4	-	CASSLMSSANEKLFF	TGCGCCAGCAGCTTGATGTCCTCCGCGAATGAAAAACTGTTTTTT
-	TRBV27	TRBJ2-5	-	CASSLSTPLSTGSGETQYF	TGTGCCAGCAGTTTATCCACACCTCTTTCTACAGGGTCGGGAGAGACCCAGTACTTC
few	TRBV19	TRBJ1-1	-	CASSNSGLNTEAFF	TGTGCCAGTAGTAACTCAGGACTAAACACTGAAGCTTTCTTT
many	TRBV7-8	TRBJ1-4	TRBD1	CASSSPGGNEKLFF	TGTGCCAGCAGCTCTCCAGGGGGGAATGAAAAACTGTTTTTT
-	TRBV20-1	TRBJ1-2	-	CSARETGTYTF	TGCAGTGCCCGAGAAACAGGGACCTACACCTTC
-	TRBV6-5	TRBJ1-6	TRBD1	CASTLDRGRTPLHF	TGTGCCAGCACCCTGGACAGGGGGAGGACACCCCTCCACTTT
-	TRBV11-2	TRBJ2-6	TRBD1	CASSSGQGAGANVLTF	TGTGCCAGCAGCTCGGGACAGGGGGCTGGGGCCAACGTCCTGACTTTC
few	TRBV6-5	TRBJ1-1	-	CASSYSSQAGTEAFF	TGTGCCAGCAGTTACTCGAGTCAGGCGGGCACTGAAGCTTTCTTT
-	TRBV27	TRBJ2-2	-	CASSLAGRTTGELFF	TGTGCCAGCAGTTTAGCAGGGCGTACCACCGGGGAGCTGTTTTTT
-	TRBV2	TRBJ1-2	-	CASHDLDSYGYTF	TGTGCCAGCCACGACCTGGACAGCTATGGCTACACCTTC
once	TRBV5-1	TRBJ1-1	TRBD1	CASTDQGAPNTEAFF	TGCGCCAGCACAGACCAGGGGGCTCCGAACACTGAAGCTTTCTTT
-	TRBV30	TRBJ2-1	TRBD2	CAWSVRVSGGYNEQFF	TGTGCCTGGAGTGTCAGGGTCAGCGGGGGATACAATGAGCAGTTCTTC
-	TRBV5-1	TRBJ1-2	-	CASSLEGGYGYTF	TGCGCCAGCAGCTTGGAAGGAGGCTATGGCTACACCTTC
once	TRBV4-1	TRBJ2-7	-	CASSQERDFPYEQYF	TGCGCCAGCAGCCAAGAAAGGGACTTTCCCTACGAGCAGTACTTC
-	TRBV30	TRBJ2-1	TRBD1	CAWSVGQGLYNEQFF	TGTGCCTGGAGTGTTGGACAGGGACTCTACAATGAGCAGTTCTTC
-	TRBV7-2	TRBJ2-7	TRBD1	CASSYRQGAAPYEQYF	TGTGCCAGCAGCTACCGACAGGGGGCCGCCCCCTACGAGCAGTACTTC
-	TRBV11-2	TRBJ2-7	-	CASSLVISYEQYF	TGTGCCAGCAGCTTAGTGATCTCCTACGAGCAGTACTTC
-	TRBV5-1	TRBJ1-2	TRBD1	CASSSQGPRGQGGYTF	TGCGCCAGCAGCTCTCAGGGCCCCAGGGGGCAGGGAGGCTACACCTTC
-	TRBV15	TRBJ1-2	TRBD1	CATSPRPRQGIFYGYTF	TGTGCCACCAGCCCTAGACCGAGACAGGGGATTTTCTATGGCTACACCTTC
-	TRBV5-8	TRBJ2-7	-	CASSLQAGYYEQYF	TGTGCCAGCAGCTTGCAGGCAGGGTACTACGAGCAGTACTTC
-	TRBV7-2	TRBJ2-2	-	CASSLATERFTGELFF	TGTGCCAGCAGCTTAGCAACTGAAAGATTCACCGGGGAGCTGTTTTTT